The 16 T cell receptor beta chains presented below share a single source sample, sequenced in a study of blood T cell repertoires in COVID-19. TCRdb's copy holds only in-frame clones and misses some; the assay was immunoSEQ multiplex PCR. The sample holds 200,000 to 300,000 clones, 85% to 90% seen once. Sequenced: peripheral blood. Source of these receptors: a woman aged 40 to 50 with acute or convalescent COVID-19.

The chain joins TRBV5-1 to TRBJ1-1; 7 bases align to TRBD1. Trimming removed 4 bases from V and 2 bases from J; junction bases left unmatched: 14. CDR3 length: 17 residues. Germline-derived CDR1 and CDR2 are SGHRS and YFSETQ. The CDR3 loop is CASSQVLTGTVNTEAFF. The CDR3 nucleotides are TGCGCCAGCAGCCAAGTATTGACCGGGACAGTCAACACTGAAGCTTTCTTT. Full variable domain (missing parts from reference TRBV5-1 and TRBJ1-1): KAGVTQTPRYLIKTRGQQVTLSCSPISGHRSVSWYQQTPGQGLQFLFEYFSETQRNKGNFPGRFSGRQFSNSRSEMNVSTLELGDSALYLCASSQVLTGTVNTEAFFGQGTRLTVV.

This chain links TRBV6-5 with TRBJ1-5; perhaps TRBD1 as D (5 bases). The V gene's germline CDR1 is MNHEY and CDR2 SVGAGI. The CDR3 is made up of 13 amino acids. The germline V and J ends were trimmed by 7 bases and 7 bases, with 14 bases remaining between them. The CDR3, as DNA: TGTGCCAGCACGGCGGGGGTGCCGCAGCCCCAGCATTTT. Protein product: CASTAGVPQPQHF.

CDR3 in amino acids: CASTRVSNTEAFF. CDR3 nucleotide sequence: TGTGCCAGCACCCGGGTTTCGAACACTGAAGCTTTCTTT. The chain joins TRBV10-3 to TRBJ1-1; no firm D call. V lost 10 bases and J 1 base, leaving 13 bases between the germline ends. Germline assignment: CDR1 ENHRY and CDR2 SYGVKD. This CDR3 spans 13 amino acids.

The V and J genes are TRBV9 and TRBJ2-7, with 11 bases fitting TRBD1. The CDR3 sequence is 14 residues long. Germline V gene data show CDR1 as SGDLS and CDR2 as YYNGEE. The V and J ends lost 4 bases and 4 bases, in that order; junction bases with no gene match: 4. CDR3 amino acids: CASSTGQGAYEQYV. The CDR3 DNA reads TGTGCCAGCAGCACAGGACAGGGGGCGTACGAGCAGTACGTC.

The rearrangement uses TRBV5-3 and TRBJ2-7; 7 bases fit TRBD1. TRBV5-3 is an ORF; its function is uncertain. The V gene end was trimmed by 9 bases and the J gene end by 0 bases; junction bases not matched to a gene: 9. The CDR3 length is 14 residues. The CDR3 loop is CATLPGQTSYEQYV. In DNA, the CDR3 is TGTGCCACTCTCCCGGGACAGACCTCCTACGAGCAGTACGTC.

This chain uses TRBV5-1 with TRBJ1-4, with D possibly matching TRBD1 (5 bases). Germline CDR1 reads SGHRS; CDR2 reads YFSETQ. Trimming shortened V by 4 bases and J by 6 bases, and 13 bases separated the two germline ends. The CDR3 loop spans 14 amino acids. The CDR3 nucleotides are TGCGCCAGCAGCGCGGACATGCGAGATGAAAAACTGTTTTTT. Residues: CASSADMRDEKLFF.

This clone was picked up one time. No DNA is shown, since the ends of the CDR3 on it are uncertain; the CDR3 is the one TCRdb lists. The rearrangement uses TRBV21-1 and TRBJ2-7; TRBD1, the table's D call, was not compared with the DNA. TRBV21-1 is a documented pseudogene. The CDR3 is 19 amino acids long, termini counted. This CDR3 is CASGWVGTGITKGSYEQYV.

The V call is TRBV6-5, the J call TRBJ2-2, with a possible D match to TRBD1 (6 bases). Trimming removed 6 bases at V and 1 base at J, with 12 bases between. The germline V gene encodes CDR1 MNHEY and CDR2 SVGAGI. This CDR3 has 15 residues. The CDR3 region is CASSWRTENTGELFF. CDR3 nucleotides: TGTGCCAGCAGCTGGAGGACAGAGAACACCGGGGAGCTGTTTTTT.

The V call is TRBV12-5, the J call TRBJ1-5; 7 positions agree with TRBD1. The V gene's germline CDR1 is LGHNT and CDR2 FRNRAP. Trimming at V came to 0 bases and at J to 8 bases, leaving 10 bases not matched to a gene. The CDR3 totals 16 residues. CDR3 in amino acids: CASGLVPGRGLEPQHF. The CDR3 DNA is TGTGCTAGTGGTTTGGTACCCGGGAGGGGGCTAGAGCCCCAGCATTTT. Full variable domain (missing parts from reference TRBV12-5 and TRBJ1-5): DARVTQTPRHKVTEMGQEVTMRCQPILGHNTVFWYRQTMMQGLELLAYFRNRAPLDDSGMPKDRFSAEMPDATLATLKIQPSEPRDSAVYFCASGLVPGRGLEPQHFGDGTRLSIL.

V is TRBV29-1 and J is TRBJ2-5, with TRBD1 matching over 9 bases. Trimming took 2 bases from V and 5 from J; bases not matched to a gene: 6. The CDR3 extends over 14 amino acids. CDR1 and CDR2 from the germline V gene are SQVTM and ANQGSEA. The CDR3 loop is CSVEKPTGGETQYF. CDR3 coding DNA: TGCAGCGTTGAAAAGCCAACAGGGGGCGAGACCCAGTACTTC.

V is TRBV5-5 and J is TRBJ1-5; D not resolved. This CDR3 has 14 amino acids. The V and J ends lost 2 bases and 4 bases respectively, with 10 bases between them. Germline CDR1 and CDR2: SGHKS and YYEKEE (reference sequence). CDR3 sequence: CASSLVSGNQPQHF. CDR3 nucleotides: TGTGCCAGCAGCTTAGTTTCAGGTAATCAGCCCCAGCATTTT.

The V call is TRBV10-3, the J call TRBJ1-2; the D gene is possibly TRBD1 (6 bases). The V gene's germline CDR1 is ENHRY and CDR2 SYGVKD. CDR3 length equals 14 residues. V lost 0 bases, J lost 2 bases, and 7 bases lay in between. The CDR3 here is CAISESGQNYGYTF. CDR3 nucleotides: TGTGCCATCAGTGAGTCCGGACAGAACTATGGCTACACCTTC.

This clone was picked up a small number of times. The J gene is TRBJ1-1, the V gene TRBV2, with D perhaps matching TRBD1 (5 bases). CDR3 length equals 14 residues. Germline-derived CDR1 and CDR2 are SNHLY and FYNNEI. The germline V and J ends were trimmed by 7 bases and 0 bases, with 12 bases remaining between them. The CDR3 DNA is TGTGCCAGCAAATTGGGGCCGTTGAACACTGAAGCTTTCTTT. Its translation: CASKLGPLNTEAFF.

In this sample, this clone turned up once. The chain uses TRBV6-1 and TRBJ1-2, with unresolved D. Per the germline V gene, CDR1 is MNHNS and CDR2 is SASEGT. This CDR3 contains 15 residues. V lost 1 base and J lost 4, with 13 bases in between. CDR3 region: CASSEGRLNSYGYTF. CDR3 bases: TGTGCCAGCAGTGAAGGGAGGCTAAATTCCTATGGCTACACCTTC.

The rearrangement links TRBV7-8 to TRBJ2-7, with D tentatively TRBD1 (8 bases). The CDR3 spans 17 residues. Germline CDR1 and CDR2: SGHVS and FQNEAQ. V lost 5 bases and J 0 bases, leaving 20 bases between the germline ends. CDR3 residues: CASSGGGTGSSSYEQYV. In DNA form, the CDR3 reads TGTGCCAGCAGCGGGGGAGGGACAGGATCGAGCTCCTACGAGCAGTACGTC.

J is TRBJ1-1 and V is TRBV6-5, with a possible D match to TRBD1 (5 bases). Germline CDR1 and CDR2: MNHEY and SVGAGI. Trimming removed 9 bases from V and 4 bases from J, with 21 bases in between. The CDR3 extends over 15 amino acids. In nucleotides, the CDR3 is TGTGCCAGTTTCTTGGCAGGGCTGGGTGGCACTGAAGCTTTCTTT. This translates into CASFLAGLGGTEAFF.